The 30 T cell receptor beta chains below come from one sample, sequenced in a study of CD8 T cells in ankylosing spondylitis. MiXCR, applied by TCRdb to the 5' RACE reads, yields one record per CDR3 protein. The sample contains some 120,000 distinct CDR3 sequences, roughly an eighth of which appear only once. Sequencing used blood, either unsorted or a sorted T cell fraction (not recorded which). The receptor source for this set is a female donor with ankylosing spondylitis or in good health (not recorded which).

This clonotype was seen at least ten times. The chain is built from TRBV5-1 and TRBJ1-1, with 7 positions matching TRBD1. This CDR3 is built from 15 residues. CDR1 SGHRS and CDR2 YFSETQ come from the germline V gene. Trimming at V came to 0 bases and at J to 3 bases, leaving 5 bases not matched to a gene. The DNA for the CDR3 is TGCGCCAGCAGCTTGGTCGGGACAGAGGACACTGAAGCTTTCTTT. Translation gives CASSLVGTEDTEAFF.

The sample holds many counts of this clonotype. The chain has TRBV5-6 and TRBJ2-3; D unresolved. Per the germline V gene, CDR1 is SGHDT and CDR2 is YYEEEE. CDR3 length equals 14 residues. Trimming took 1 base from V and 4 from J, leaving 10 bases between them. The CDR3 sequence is CASSLYGVADTQYF. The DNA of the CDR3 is TGTGCCAGCAGCTTGTATGGCGTTGCAGATACGCAGTATTTT.

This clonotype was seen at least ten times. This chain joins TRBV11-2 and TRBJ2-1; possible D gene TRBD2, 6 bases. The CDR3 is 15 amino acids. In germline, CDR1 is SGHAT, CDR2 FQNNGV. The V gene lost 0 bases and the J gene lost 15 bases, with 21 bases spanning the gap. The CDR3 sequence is CASSLDRAGRRAPFF. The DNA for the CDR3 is TGTGCCAGCAGCTTAGACAGGGCGGGACGAAGAGCTCCGTTCTTC.

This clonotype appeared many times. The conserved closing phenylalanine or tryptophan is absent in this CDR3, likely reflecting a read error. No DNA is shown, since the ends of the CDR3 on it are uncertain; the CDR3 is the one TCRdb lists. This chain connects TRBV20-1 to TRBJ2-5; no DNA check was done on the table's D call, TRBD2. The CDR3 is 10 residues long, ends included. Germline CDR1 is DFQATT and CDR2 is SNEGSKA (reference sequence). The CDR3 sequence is CSAALGGGFL.

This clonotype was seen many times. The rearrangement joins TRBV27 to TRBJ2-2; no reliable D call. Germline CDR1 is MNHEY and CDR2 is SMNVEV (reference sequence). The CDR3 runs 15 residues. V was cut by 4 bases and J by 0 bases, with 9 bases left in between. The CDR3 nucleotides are TGTGCCAGCAGTTCAGGATACTCGAACACCGGGGAGCTGTTTTTT. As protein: CASSSGYSNTGELFF.

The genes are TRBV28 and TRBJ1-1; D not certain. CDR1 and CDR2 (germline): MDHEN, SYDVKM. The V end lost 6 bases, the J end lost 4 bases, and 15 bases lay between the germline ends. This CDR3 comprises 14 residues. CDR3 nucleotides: TGTGCCAGCAGGGCAGCCTGGTCGAGCACTGAAGCTTTCTTT. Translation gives CASRAAWSSTEAFF.

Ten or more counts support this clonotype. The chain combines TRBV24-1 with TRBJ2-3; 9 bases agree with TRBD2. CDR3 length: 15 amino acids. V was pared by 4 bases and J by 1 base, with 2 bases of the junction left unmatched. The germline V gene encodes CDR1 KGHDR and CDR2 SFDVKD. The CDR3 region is CATSDSSGGTDTQYF. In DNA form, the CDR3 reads TGTGCCACCAGTGACTCTAGCGGGGGCACAGATACGCAGTATTTT.

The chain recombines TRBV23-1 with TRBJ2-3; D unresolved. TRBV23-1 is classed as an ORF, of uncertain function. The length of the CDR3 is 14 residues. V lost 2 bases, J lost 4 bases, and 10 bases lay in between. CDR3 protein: CASSQSFWADTQYF. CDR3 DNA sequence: TGCGCCAGCAGTCAAAGTTTCTGGGCAGATACGCAGTATTTT.

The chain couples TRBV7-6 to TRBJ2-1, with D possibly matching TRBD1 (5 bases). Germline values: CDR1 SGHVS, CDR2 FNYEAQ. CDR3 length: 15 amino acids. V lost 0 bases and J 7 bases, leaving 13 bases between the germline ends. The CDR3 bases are TGTGCCAGCAGCTTAGCGCAGGGCAGGGTGAATGAGCAGTTCTTC. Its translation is CASSLAQGRVNEQFF.

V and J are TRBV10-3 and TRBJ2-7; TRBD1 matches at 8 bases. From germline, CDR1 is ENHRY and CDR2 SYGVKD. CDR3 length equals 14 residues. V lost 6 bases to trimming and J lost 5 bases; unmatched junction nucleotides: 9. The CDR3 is CAISEPGQVNEQYF. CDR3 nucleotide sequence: TGTGCCATCAGCGAGCCGGGACAGGTAAACGAGCAGTACTTC.

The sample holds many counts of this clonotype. The CDR3 DNA is TGTGCCAGCAGCTACGGGACTAGCATTGGTGAGCAGTTCTTC. This encodes CASSYGTSIGEQFF. The chain recombines TRBV5-6 with TRBJ2-1; TRBD2 matches 9 bases. The CDR3 consists of 14 residues. Trimming removed 3 bases from V and 9 bases from J; junction bases left unmatched: 7. Per the germline V gene, CDR1 is SGHDT and CDR2 is YYEEEE.

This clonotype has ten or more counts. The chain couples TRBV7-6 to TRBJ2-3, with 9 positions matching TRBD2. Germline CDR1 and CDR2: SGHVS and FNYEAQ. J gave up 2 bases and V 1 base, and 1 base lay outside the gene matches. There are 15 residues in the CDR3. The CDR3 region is CASSLVAGDTDTQYF. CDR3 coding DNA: TGTGCCAGCAGCTTAGTAGCGGGAGACACAGATACGCAGTATTTT.

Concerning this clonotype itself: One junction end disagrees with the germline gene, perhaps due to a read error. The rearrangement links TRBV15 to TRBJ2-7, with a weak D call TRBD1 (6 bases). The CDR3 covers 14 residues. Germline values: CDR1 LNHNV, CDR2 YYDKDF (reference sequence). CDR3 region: CATGRAGENYEQYF. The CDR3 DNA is TGTGCCACCGGCAGGGCAGGGGAAAACTACGAGCAGTACTTC. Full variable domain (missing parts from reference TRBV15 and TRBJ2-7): DAMVIQNPRYQVTQFGKPVTLSCSQTLNHNVMYWYQQKSSQAPKLLFHYYDKDFNNEADTPDNFQSRRPNTSFCFLDIRSPGLGDTAMYLCATGRAGENYEQYFGPGTRLTVT.

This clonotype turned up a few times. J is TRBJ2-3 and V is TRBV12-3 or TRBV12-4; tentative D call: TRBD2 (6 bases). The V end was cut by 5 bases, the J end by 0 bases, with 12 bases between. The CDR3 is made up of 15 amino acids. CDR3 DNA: TGTGCCAGCAGTGGTACGGGACTGAGCACAGATACGCAGTATTTT. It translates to CASSGTGLSTDTQYF.

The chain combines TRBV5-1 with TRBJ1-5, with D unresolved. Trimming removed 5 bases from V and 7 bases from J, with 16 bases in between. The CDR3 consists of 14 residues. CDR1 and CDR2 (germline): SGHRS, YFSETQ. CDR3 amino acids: CASSYDGVGQPQHF. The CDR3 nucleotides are TGCGCCAGCAGTTACGACGGGGTAGGGCAGCCCCAGCATTTT.

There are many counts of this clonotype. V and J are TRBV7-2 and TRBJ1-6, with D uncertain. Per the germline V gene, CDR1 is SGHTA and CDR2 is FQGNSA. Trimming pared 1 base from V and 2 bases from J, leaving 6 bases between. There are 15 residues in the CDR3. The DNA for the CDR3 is TGTGCCAGCAGCTTAGAGCCTCCCTATAATTCACCCCTCCACTTT. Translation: CASSLEPPYNSPLHF.

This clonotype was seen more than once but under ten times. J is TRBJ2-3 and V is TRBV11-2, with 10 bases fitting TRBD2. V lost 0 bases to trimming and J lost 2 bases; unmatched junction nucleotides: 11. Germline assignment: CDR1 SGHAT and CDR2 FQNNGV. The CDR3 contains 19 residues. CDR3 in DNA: TGTGCCAGCAGCTTAGAGGGTCTAGCGGGGGATCCTTACACAGATACGCAGTATTTT. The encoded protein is CASSLEGLAGDPYTDTQYF.

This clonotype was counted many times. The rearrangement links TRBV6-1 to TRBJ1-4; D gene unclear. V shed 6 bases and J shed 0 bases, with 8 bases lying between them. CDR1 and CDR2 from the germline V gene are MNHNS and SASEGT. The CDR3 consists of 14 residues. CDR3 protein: CASRKYATNEKLFF. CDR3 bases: TGTGCCAGCAGAAAGTATGCAACTAATGAAAAACTGTTTTTT.

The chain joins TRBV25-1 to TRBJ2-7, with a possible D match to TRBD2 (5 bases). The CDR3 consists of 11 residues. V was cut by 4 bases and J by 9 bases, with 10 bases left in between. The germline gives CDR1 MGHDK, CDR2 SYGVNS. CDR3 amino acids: CASSVRRVQYF. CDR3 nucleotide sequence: TGTGCCAGCAGTGTACGGCGGGTGCAGTACTTC.

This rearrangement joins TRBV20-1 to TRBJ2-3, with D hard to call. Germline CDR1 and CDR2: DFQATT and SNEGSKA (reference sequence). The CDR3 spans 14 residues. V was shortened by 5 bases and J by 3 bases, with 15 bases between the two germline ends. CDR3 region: CSAPRLGVTDTQYF. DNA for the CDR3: TGCAGTGCTCCCCGGCTTGGTGTTACAGATACGCAGTATTTT.

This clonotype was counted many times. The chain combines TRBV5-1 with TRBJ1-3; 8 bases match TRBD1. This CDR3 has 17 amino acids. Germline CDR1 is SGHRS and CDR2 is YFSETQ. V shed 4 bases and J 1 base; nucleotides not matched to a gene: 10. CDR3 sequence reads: CASSQHPGGQSGNTIYF. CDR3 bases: TGCGCCAGCAGCCAGCACCCAGGGGGCCAATCTGGAAACACCATATATTTT.

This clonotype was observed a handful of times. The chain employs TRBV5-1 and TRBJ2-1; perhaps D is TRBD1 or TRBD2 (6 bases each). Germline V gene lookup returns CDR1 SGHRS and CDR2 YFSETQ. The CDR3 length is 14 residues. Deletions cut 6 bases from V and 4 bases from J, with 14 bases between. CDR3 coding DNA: TGCGCCAGCATGGAGGGGGGTGGATACAATGAGCAGTTCTTC. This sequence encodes CASMEGGGYNEQFF.

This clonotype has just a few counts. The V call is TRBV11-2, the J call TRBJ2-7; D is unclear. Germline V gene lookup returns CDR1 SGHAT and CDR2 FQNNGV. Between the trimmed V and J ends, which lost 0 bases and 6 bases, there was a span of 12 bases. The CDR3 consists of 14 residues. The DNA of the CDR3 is TGTGCCAGCAGCTTAGAGGGTCCATTCCCCGAGCAGTACTTC. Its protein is CASSLEGPFPEQYF.

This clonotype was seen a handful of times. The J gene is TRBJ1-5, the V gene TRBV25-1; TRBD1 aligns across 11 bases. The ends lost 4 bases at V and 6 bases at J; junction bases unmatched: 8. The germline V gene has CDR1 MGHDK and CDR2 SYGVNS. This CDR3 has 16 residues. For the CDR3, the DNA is TGTGCCAGCAGTGCTCCCGGGACAGGGGGAAGTCAGCCCCAGCATTTT. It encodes CASSAPGTGGSQPQHF.

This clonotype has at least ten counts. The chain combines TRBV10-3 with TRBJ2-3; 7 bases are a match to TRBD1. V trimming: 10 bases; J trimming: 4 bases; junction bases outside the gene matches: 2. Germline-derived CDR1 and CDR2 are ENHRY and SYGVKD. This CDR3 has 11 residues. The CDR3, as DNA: TGTGCCACAACAGGGGCAGATACGCAGTATTTT. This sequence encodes CATTGADTQYF.

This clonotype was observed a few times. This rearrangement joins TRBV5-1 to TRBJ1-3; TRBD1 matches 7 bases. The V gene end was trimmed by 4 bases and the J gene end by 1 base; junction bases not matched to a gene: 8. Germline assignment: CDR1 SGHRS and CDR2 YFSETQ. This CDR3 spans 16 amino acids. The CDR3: CASSQAATGSGNTIYF. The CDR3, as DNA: TGCGCCAGCAGCCAGGCGGCGACAGGGTCTGGAAACACCATATATTTT.

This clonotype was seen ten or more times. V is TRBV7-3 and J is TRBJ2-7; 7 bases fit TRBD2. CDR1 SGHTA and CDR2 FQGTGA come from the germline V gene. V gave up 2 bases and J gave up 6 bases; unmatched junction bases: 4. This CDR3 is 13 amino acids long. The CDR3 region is CASSLLGGSEQYF. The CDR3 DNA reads TGTGCCAGCAGCTTACTGGGGGGGAGCGAGCAGTACTTC. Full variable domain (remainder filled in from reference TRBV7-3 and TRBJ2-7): GAGVSQTPSNKVTEKGKYVELRCDPISGHTALYWYRQSLGQGPEFLIYFQGTGAADDSGLPNDRFFAVRPEGSVSTLKIQRTERGDSAVYLCASSLLGGSEQYFGPGTRLTVT.

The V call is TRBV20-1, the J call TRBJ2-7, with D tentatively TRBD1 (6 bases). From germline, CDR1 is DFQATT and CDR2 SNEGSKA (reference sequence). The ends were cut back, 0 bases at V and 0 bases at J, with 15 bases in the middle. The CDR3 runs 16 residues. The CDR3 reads CSARDRARGLSYEQYF. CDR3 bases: TGCAGTGCTAGAGATCGCGCCAGGGGCCTCTCCTACGAGCAGTACTTC.

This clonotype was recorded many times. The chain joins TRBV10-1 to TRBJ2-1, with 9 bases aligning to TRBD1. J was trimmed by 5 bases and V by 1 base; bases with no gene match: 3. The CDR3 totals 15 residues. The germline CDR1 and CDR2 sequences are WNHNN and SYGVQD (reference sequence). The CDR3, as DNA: TGCGCCAGCAGTGAGTTGGGACAGGGTAACAATGAGCAGTTCTTC. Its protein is CASSELGQGNNEQFF.

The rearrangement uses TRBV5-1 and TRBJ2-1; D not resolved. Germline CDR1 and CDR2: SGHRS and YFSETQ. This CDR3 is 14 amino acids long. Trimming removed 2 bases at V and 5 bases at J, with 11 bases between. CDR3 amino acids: CASSFRARDNEQFF. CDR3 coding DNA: TGCGCCAGCAGCTTTAGGGCTAGGGACAATGAGCAGTTCTTC.